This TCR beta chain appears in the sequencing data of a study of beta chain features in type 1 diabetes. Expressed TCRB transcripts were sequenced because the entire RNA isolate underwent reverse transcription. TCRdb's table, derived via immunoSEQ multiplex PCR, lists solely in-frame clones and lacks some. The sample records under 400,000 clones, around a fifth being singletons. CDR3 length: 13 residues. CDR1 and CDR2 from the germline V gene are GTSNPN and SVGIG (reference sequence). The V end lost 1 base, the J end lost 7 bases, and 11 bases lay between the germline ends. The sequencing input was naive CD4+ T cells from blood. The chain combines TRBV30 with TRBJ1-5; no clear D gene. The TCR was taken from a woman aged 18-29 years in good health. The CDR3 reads CAWSGSEGQPQHF. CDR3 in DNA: TGTGCCTGGAGTGGTAGCGAAGGCCAGCCCCAGCATTTT.